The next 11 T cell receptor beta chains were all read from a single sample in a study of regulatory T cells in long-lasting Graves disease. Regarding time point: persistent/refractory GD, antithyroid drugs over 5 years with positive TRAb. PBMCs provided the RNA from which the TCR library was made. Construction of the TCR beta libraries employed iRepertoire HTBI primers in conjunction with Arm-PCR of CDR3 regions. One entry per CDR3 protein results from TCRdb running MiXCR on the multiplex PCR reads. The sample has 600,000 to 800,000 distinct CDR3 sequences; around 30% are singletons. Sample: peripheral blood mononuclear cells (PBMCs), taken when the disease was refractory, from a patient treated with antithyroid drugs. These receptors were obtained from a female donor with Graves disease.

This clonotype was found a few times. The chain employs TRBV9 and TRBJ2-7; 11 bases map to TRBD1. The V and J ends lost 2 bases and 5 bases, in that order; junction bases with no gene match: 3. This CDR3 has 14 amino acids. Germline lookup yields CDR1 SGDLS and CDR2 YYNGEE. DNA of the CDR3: TGTGCCAGCAGCGTTCGGACAGGGGGCCACGAGCAGTACTTC. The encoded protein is CASSVRTGGHEQYF.

CDR3 region: CASSIPTGIAGSTEAFF. The DNA of the CDR3 is TGTGCCAGTAGTATACCCACAGGGATTGCGGGTTCCACTGAAGCTTTCTTT. V is TRBV19 and J is TRBJ1-1; possible D gene TRBD1, 6 bases. V was clipped by 2 bases and J by 4 bases, with 20 bases between them. CDR3 size: 17 residues. CDR1 and CDR2 (germline): LNHDA, SQIVND (reference sequence).

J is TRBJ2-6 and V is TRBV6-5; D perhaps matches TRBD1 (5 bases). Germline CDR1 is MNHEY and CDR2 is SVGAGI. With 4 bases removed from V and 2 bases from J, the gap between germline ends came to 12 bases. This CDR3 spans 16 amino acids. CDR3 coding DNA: TGTGCCAGCAGTTGGATTAAGGGGACTGGGGCCAACGTCCTGACTTTC. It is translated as CASSWIKGTGANVLTF.

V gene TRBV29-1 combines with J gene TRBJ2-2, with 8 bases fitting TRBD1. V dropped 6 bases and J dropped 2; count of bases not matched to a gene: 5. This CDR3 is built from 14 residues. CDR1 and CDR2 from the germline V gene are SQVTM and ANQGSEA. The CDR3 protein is CSVGDRTNTGELFF. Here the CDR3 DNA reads TGCAGCGTCGGGGACAGGACTAACACCGGGGAGCTGTTTTTT.

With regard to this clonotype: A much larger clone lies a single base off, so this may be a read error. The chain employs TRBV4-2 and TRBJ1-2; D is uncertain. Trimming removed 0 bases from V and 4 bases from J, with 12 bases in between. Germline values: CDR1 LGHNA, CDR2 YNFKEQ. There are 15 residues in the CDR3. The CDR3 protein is CASSQDWREVYGYTF. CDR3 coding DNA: TGTGCCAGCAGCCAAGACTGGCGGGAGGTCTATGGCTACACCTTC.

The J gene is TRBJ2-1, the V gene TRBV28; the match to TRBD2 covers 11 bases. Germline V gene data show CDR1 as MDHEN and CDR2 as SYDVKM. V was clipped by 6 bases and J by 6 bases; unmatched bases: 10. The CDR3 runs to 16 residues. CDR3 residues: CASRAALAGGANEQFF. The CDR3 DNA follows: TGTGCCAGCAGGGCCGCCCTAGCGGGAGGAGCCAATGAGCAGTTCTTC.

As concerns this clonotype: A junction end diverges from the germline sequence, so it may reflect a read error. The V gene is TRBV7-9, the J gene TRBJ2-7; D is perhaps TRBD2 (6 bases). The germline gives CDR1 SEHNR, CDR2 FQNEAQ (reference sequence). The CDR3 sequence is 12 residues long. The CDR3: CASSLARAGLNF. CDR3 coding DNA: TGTGCCAGCAGCTTAGCGCGTGCGGGGCTTAACTTC.

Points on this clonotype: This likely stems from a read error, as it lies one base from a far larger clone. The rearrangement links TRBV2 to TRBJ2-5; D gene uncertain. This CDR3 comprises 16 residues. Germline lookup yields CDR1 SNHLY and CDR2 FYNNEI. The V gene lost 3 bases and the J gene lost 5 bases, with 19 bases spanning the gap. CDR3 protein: CASSESTATATETQYF. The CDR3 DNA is TGTGCCAGCAGTGAGTCGACGGCGACTGCTACTGAGACCCAGTACTTC. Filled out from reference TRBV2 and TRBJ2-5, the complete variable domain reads EPEVTQTPSHQVTQMGQEVILRCVPISNHLYFYWYRQILGQKVEFLVSFYNNEISEKSEIFDDQFSVERPDGSNFTLKIRSTKLEDSAMYFCASSESTATATETQYFGPGTRLLVL.

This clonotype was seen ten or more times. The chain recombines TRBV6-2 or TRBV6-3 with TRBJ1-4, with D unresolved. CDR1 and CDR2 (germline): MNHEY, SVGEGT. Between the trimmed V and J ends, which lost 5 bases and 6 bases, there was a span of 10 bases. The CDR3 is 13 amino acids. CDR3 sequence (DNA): TGTGCCAGCAGTGAACGGCGGGATGAAAAACTGTTTTTT. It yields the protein CASSERRDEKLFF.

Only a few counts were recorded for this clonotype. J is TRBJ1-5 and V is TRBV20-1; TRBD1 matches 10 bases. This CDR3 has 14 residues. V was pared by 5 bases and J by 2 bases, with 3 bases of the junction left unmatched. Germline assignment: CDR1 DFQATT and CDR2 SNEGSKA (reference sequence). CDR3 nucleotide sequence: TGCAGTGCTTCCGGGACAGGGGGCAATCAGCCCCAGCATTTT. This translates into CSASGTGGNQPQHF.

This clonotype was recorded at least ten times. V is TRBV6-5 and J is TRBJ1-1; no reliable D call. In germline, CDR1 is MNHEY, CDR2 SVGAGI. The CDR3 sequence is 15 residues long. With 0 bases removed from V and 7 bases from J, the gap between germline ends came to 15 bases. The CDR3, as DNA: TGTGCCAGCAGTTACTCGGTTGTCAGGACGGTTGAAGCTTTCTTT. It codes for CASSYSVVRTVEAFF.